The source of this T cell receptor (beta chain) is a study of identical twins. Everyone who donated was a healthy Caucasian. TCRdb re-called the 5' RACE reads through MiXCR, storing one row per CDR3 protein. The data hold about 220,000 distinct CDR3 sequences, with approximately 8% observed a single time. General observations from the study: Analyses based on zero insertions could be partly confounded by invariant MAIT and iNKT cells.

This clonotype was counted ten times or more. Its matching antigen is unknown. Per germline, CDR1 DFQATT and CDR2 SNEGSKA (reference sequence). Trimming cost V 0 bases and J 6 bases, with 11 bases left between them. The CDR3 is 13 residues long. These data are also associated with another study on yellow fever vaccine responses in identical twins. This second study says: Each twin's T cell response to the vaccine was reported to look partly convergent and partly personalized.

The sequence was collected from a woman between 18 and 29 years old in good health. Sequencing was carried out using CD8+ T cells sorted from blood. The rearrangement joins TRBV20-1 to TRBJ2-5; D gene uncertain. CDR3 in amino acids: CSARDLDGKTQYF. CDR3 nucleotide sequence: TGCAGTGCTAGAGACCTAGACGGAAAGACCCAGTACTTC.